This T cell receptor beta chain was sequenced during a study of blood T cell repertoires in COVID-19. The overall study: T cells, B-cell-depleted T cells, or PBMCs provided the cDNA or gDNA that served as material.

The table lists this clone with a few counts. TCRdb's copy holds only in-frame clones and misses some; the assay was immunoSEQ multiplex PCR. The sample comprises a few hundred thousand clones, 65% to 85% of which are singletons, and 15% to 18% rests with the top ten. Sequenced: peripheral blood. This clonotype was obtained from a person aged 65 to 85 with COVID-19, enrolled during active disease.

CDR3 protein: CASSHPGNEQFF. The CDR3, as DNA: TGTGCCAGCAGTCACCCGGGAAATGAGCAGTTCTTC. This chain uses TRBV28 with TRBJ2-1; TRBD2 is a possible D gene (5 bases). CDR1 MDHEN and CDR2 SYDVKM come from the germline V gene. The CDR3 is made up of 12 amino acids. V was cut by 5 bases and J by 7 bases, with 9 bases left in between.